This TCR beta chain was sequenced for a study of radiation and T cells in renal cell carcinoma. Study-wide context: Nephrectomy followed 15 Gy stereotactic body radiation by 4 weeks.

V was cut by 0 bases and J by 0 bases, with 13 bases left in between. The CDR3 spans 16 residues. CDR1 is SGDLS, CDR2 YYNGEE, per germline. The data were produced by immunoSEQ multiplex PCR, yet TCRdb's version contains in-frame clones alone and is incomplete. The sample consists of tens of thousands of clones, just over 85% of them appearing once. Findings and limits, study-wide: Top tumor clonotypes rose in blood 2 weeks post-radiation, then contracted.

In regard to this clone: What it binds is not known.

The time point: blood 2 weeks post-SBRT. This sample's treatment: 15 Gy SBRT to primary tumor, nephrectomy 4 weeks later. The patient's renal cell carcinoma had clear cell pathology. Here the sequenced sample was blood, taken from a patient whose treatment included radiotherapy and nephrectomy. The receptor comes from a woman between 45 and 65 years old with renal cell carcinoma. The chain employs TRBV9 and TRBJ2-7; unclear D gene. DNA for the CDR3: TGTGCCAGCAGCGTAGGGCCAGCGCCGAACTCCTACGAGCAGTACTTC. This sequence encodes CASSVGPAPNSYEQYF.